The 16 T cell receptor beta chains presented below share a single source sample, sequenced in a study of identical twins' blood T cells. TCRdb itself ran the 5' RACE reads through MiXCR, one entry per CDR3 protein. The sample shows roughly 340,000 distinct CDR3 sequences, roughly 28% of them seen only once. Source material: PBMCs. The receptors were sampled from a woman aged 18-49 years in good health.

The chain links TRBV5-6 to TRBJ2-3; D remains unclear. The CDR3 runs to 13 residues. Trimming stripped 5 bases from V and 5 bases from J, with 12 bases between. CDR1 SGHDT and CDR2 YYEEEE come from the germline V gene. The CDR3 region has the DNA TGTGCCAGCAGTTACTTGGTGGGAGATACGCAGTATTTT. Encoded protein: CASSYLVGDTQYF.

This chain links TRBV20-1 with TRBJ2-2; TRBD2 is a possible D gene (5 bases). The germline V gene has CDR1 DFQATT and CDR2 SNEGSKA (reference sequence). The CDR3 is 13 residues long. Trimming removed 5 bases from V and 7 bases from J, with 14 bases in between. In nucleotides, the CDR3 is TGCAGTGCTGGCAGGACTGGCGGCGGGGAGCTGTTTTTT. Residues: CSAGRTGGGELFF.

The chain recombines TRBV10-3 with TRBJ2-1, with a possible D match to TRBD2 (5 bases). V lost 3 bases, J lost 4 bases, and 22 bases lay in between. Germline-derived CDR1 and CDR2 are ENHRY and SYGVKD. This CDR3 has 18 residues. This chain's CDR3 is CAISETPLSGHLYNEQFF. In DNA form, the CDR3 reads TGTGCCATCAGTGAAACCCCACTGAGCGGCCATCTTTACAATGAGCAGTTCTTC.

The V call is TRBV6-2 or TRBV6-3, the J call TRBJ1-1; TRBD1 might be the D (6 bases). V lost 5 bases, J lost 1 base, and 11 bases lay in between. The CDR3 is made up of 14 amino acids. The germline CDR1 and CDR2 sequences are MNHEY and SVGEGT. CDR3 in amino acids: CASSPRGWNTEAFF. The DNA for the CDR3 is TGTGCCAGCAGTCCAAGGGGGTGGAACACTGAAGCTTTCTTT.

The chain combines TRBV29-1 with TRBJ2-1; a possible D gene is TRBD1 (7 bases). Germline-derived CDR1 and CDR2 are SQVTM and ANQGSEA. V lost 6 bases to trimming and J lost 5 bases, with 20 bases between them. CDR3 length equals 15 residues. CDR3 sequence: CSVRRDSLGDNEQFF. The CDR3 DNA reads TGCAGCGTCCGGCGGGACAGTTTAGGGGACAATGAGCAGTTCTTC.

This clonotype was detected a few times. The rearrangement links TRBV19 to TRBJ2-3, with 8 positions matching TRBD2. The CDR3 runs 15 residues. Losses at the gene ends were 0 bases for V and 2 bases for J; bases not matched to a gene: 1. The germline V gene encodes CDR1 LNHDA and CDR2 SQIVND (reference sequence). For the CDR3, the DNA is TGTGCCAGTAGTATAGACGGGAGGGCCACAGATACGCAGTATTTT. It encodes CASSIDGRATDTQYF. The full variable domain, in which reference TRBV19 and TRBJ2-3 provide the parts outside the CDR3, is DGGITQSPKYLFRKEGQNVTLSCEQNLNHDAMYWYRQDPGQGLRLIYYSQIVNDFQKGDIAEGYSVSREKKESFPLTVTSAQKNPTAFYLCASSIDGRATDTQYFGPGTRLTVL.

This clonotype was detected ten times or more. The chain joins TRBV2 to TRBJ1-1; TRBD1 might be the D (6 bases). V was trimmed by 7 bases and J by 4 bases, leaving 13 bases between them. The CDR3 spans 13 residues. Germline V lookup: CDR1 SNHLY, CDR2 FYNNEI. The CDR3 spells CASTAGAGTEAFF. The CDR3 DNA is TGTGCCAGCACGGCAGGGGCTGGCACTGAAGCTTTCTTT.

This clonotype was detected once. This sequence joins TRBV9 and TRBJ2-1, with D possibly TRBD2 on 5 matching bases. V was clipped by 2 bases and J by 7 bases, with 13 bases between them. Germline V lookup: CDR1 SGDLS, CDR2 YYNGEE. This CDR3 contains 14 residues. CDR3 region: CASSVGDFENEQFF. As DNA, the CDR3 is TGTGCCAGCAGCGTCGGGGATTTCGAAAATGAGCAGTTCTTC.

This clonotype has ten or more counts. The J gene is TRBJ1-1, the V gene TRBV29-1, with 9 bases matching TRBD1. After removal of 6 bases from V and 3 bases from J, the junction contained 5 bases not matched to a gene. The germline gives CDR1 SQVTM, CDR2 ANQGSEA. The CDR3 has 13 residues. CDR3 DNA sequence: TGCAGCGTCGTCAGACAGGGGGACACTGAAGCTTTCTTT. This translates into CSVVRQGDTEAFF. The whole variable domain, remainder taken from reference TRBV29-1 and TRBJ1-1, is SAVISQKPSRDICQRGTSLTIQCQVDSQVTMMFWYRQQPGQSLTLIATANQGSEATYESGFVIDKFPISRPNLTFSTLTVSNMSPEDSSIYLCSVVRQGDTEAFFGQGTRLTVV.

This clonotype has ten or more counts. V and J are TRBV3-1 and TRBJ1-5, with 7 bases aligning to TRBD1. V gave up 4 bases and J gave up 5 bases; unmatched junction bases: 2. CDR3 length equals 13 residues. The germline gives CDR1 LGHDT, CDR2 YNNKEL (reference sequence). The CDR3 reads CASSRDRDQPQHF. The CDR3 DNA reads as TGTGCCAGCAGCCGCGACAGGGATCAGCCCCAGCATTTT.

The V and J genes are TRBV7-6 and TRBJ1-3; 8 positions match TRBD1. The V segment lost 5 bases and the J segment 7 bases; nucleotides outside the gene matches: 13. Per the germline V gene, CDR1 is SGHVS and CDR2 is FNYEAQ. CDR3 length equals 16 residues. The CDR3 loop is CASSRTRTGNGNTIYF. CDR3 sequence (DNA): TGTGCCAGCAGCCGTACTAGGACAGGGAATGGGAACACCATATATTTT.

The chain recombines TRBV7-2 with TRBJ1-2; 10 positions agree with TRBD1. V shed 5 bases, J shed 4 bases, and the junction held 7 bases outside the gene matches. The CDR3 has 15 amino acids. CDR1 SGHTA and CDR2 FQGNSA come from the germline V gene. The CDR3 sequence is CASSLDRGQSYGYTF. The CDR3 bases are TGTGCCAGCAGCCTAGACAGGGGGCAAAGCTATGGCTACACCTTC.

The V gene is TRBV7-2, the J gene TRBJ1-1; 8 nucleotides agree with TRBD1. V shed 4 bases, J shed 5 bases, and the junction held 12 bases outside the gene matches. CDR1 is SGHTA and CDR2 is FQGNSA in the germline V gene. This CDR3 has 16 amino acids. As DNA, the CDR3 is TGTGCCAGCAGCTCCCAAGGGACAGGCCTAAGAACTGAAGCTTTCTTT. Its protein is CASSSQGTGLRTEAFF.

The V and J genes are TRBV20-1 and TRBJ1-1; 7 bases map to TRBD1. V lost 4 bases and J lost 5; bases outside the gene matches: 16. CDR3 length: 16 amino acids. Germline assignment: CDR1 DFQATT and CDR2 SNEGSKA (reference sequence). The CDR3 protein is CSATRPTGHFGTEAFF. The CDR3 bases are TGCAGTGCTACTAGGCCGACAGGGCATTTTGGAACTGAAGCTTTCTTT.

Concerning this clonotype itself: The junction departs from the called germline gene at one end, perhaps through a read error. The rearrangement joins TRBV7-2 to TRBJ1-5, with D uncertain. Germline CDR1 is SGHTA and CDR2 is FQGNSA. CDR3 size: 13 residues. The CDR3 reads CAGSLRSNQPQHF. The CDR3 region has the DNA TGTGCCGGCAGCTTGCGTAGCAATCAGCCCCAGCATTTT.

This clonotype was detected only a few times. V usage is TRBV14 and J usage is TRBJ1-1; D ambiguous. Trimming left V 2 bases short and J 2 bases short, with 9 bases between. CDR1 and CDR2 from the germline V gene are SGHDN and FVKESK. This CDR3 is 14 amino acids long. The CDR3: CASSQLYDNTEAFF. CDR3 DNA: TGTGCCAGCAGCCAACTCTACGATAACACTGAAGCTTTCTTT.